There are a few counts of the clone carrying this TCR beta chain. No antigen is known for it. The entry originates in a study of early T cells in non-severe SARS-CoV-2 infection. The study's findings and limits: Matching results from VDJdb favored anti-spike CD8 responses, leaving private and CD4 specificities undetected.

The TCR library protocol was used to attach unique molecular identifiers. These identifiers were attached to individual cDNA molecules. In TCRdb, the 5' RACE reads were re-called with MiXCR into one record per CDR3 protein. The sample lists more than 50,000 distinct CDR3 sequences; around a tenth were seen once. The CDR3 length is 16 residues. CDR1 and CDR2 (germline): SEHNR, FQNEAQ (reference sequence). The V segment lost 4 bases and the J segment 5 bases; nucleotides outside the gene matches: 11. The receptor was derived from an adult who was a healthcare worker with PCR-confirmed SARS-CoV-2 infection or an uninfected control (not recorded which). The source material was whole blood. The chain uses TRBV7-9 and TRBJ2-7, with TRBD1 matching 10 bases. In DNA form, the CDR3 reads TGTGCCAGCAGCTCCGCCCCGGACAGGGGGACCCACGAGCAGTACTTC. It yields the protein CASSSAPDRGTHEQYF.